This passage covers 18 T cell receptor beta chains from one sample sequenced in a study of cytomegalovirus exposure and HLA in healthy donors (dated by TCRdb to about 2017). Library preparation used the immunoSEQ multiplex PCR assay. A mixture of 60 forward primers for TCR Vbeta segments and 13 reverse primers for TCR Jbeta segments was used in the multiplex PCR. What TCRdb holds here is the immuneACCESS table cut down to in-frame rearrangements. Part of the clones is not present; checked against another copy, under half of the missing clones reflect an unresolved V gene, and the others are unexplained. Across this sample there are about 130,000 clones, with 80% seen only once. The leading ten clones occupy 4% to 5.5% of the sample. The sample comprised PBMCs. These receptors originate from a man in his thirties or forties in good health.

The chain employs TRBV27 and TRBJ2-5, with 10 bases lining up with TRBD2. In germline, CDR1 is MNHEY, CDR2 SMNVEV (reference sequence). V was clipped by 2 bases and J by 4 bases; unmatched bases: 7. The CDR3 has 16 residues. The DNA for the CDR3 is TGTGCCAGCAGTTTACGGCCCAGCGGGAGGGTAGAGACCCAGTACTTC. Protein sequence: CASSLRPSGRVETQYF.

The genes are TRBV13 and TRBJ2-7; D possibly corresponds to TRBD1 (5 bases). Germline CDR1 and CDR2: PRHDT and FYEKMQ (reference sequence). V was pared by 5 bases and J by 5 bases, with 13 bases between. The CDR3 spans 13 residues. The CDR3 protein is CASSPPGPNEQYF. The CDR3 coding sequence is TGTGCCAGCAGCCCCCCAGGGCCCAACGAGCAGTACTTC.

V and J are TRBV14 and TRBJ2-3, with D possibly TRBD2 on 6 matching bases. The CDR3 is 14 amino acids. Germline loops: CDR1 SGHDN, CDR2 FVKESK. V was pared by 3 bases and J by 3 bases, with 10 bases between. The CDR3 DNA follows: TGTGCCAGCAGCCACTCAGGGAGGACAGATACGCAGTATTTT. This gives the protein CASSHSGRTDTQYF. Supplemented by reference TRBV14 and TRBJ2-3, the full variable domain reads EAGVTQFPSHSVIEKGQTVTLRCDPISGHDNLYWYRRVMGKEIKFLLHFVKESKQDESGMPNNRFLAERTGGTYSTLKVQPAELEDSGVYFCASSHSGRTDTQYFGPGTRLTVL.

The chain uses TRBV10-2 and TRBJ2-5; D unclear. V was cut by 4 bases and J by 5 bases, with 11 bases left in between. This CDR3 has 13 amino acids. The germline gives CDR1 WSHSY, CDR2 SAAADI. The CDR3 here is CASSGLGYETQYF. In DNA, the CDR3 is TGCGCCAGCAGTGGGCTAGGCTACGAGACCCAGTACTTC.

The chain joins TRBV19 to TRBJ1-2; D is unclear. CDR3 length equals 12 residues. V was cut by 2 bases and J by 8 bases, with 9 bases left in between. Germline loops: CDR1 LNHDA, CDR2 SQIVND (reference sequence). DNA for the CDR3: TGTGCCAGTAGTATAATCGGGTCCGGCTACACCTTC. This translates into CASSIIGSGYTF.

The genes are TRBV4-1 and TRBJ2-2, with D possibly TRBD1 on 5 matching bases. V was pared by 0 bases and J by 6 bases, with 14 bases between. Looked up from germline, CDR1 is MGHRA and CDR2 is YSYEKL. The length of the CDR3 is 16 residues. CDR3 sequence (DNA): TGCGCCAGCAGCCAAGATCCCCGCGAAGGGGCCGGGGAGCTGTTTTTT. Translating it yields CASSQDPREGAGELFF.

J is TRBJ1-5 and V is TRBV21-1. TRBV21-1 is described as a pseudogene. The CDR3 loop spans 12 amino acids. This CDR3 reads CASSKRCQPQHF. In nucleotides, the CDR3 is TGTGCCAGCAGCAAACGTTGTCAGCCCCAGCATTTT.

The J gene is TRBJ2-1, the V gene TRBV23-1; 11 nucleotides align to TRBD2. TRBV23-1 is an ORF for which the function is uncertain. This CDR3 spans 17 amino acids. J gave up 4 bases and V 3 bases, and 8 bases lay outside the gene matches. The CDR3 reads CASSHSTSGSQYNEQFF. DNA for the CDR3: TGCGCCAGCAGTCACTCCACTAGCGGGAGCCAGTACAATGAGCAGTTCTTC.

The V and J genes are TRBV2 and TRBJ2-1; 7 nucleotides line up with TRBD2. J was trimmed by 1 base and V by 5 bases; bases with no gene match: 8. The V gene's germline CDR1 is SNHLY and CDR2 FYNNEI. The CDR3 length is 16 residues. CDR3 protein: CASSWESGGSYNEQFF. CDR3 DNA: TGTGCCAGCAGTTGGGAATCCGGGGGGTCCTACAATGAGCAGTTCTTC.

The chain is built from TRBV30 and TRBJ1-1; TRBD1 aligns across 10 bases. J was trimmed by 6 bases and V by 4 bases; bases with no gene match: 17. The germline V gene encodes CDR1 GTSNPN and CDR2 SVGIG (reference sequence). The CDR3 covers 17 residues. The CDR3 nucleotides read TGTGCCTGGACCTCAGTAGGGACAGGGGCGCCGAATGCTGAAGCTTTCTTT. The encoded protein is CAWTSVGTGAPNAEAFF.

The V call is TRBV7-9, the J call TRBJ2-7; 11 bases line up with TRBD2. V shed 5 bases and J 4 bases; nucleotides not matched to a gene: 10. The CDR3 totals 16 residues. From germline, CDR1 is SEHNR and CDR2 FQNEAQ (reference sequence). CDR3 nucleotides: TGTGCCAGCAGCCCGTTAGCGGGAGGGCTCACATACGAGCAGTACTTC. This encodes CASSPLAGGLTYEQYF.

On this clone itself: The junction and the germline gene differ at one end; a read error may be behind it. V gene TRBV7-9 combines with J gene TRBJ2-2, with 7 bases aligning to TRBD2. CDR3 length: 17 amino acids. In germline, CDR1 is SEHNR, CDR2 FQNEAQ (reference sequence). CDR3 nucleotide sequence: TGTTCCAGCAGCTTATCTTTGGGACTATCGAACACCGGGGAGCTGTTTTTT. Translation: CSSSLSLGLSNTGELFF.

In DNA form, the CDR3 reads TGTGCCAGCAGTCTCATGCCGGGGAGGGACACAGATACGCAGTATTTT. Amino acids: CASSLMPGRDTDTQYF. The rearrangement links TRBV7-3 to TRBJ2-3; 7 bases fit TRBD2. The CDR3 covers 16 residues. Germline V gene lookup returns CDR1 SGHTA and CDR2 FQGTGA. With 6 bases clipped from V and 2 bases from J, the junction kept 11 bases outside the gene matches.

This CDR3 reads CASSQDNTDTQYF. The CDR3 region has the DNA TGTGCCAGCAGTCAAGACAACACAGATACGCAGTATTTT. The chain is built from TRBV2 and TRBJ2-3; no clear D gene. This CDR3 comprises 13 residues. Trimming removed 5 bases at V and 2 bases at J, with 8 bases between. Looked up from germline, CDR1 is SNHLY and CDR2 is FYNNEI.

This chain links TRBV25-1 with TRBJ1-2; 7 bases line up with TRBD1. The CDR3 spans 15 residues. The V segment lost 5 bases and the J segment 5 bases; nucleotides outside the gene matches: 11. Germline loops: CDR1 MGHDK, CDR2 SYGVNS. CDR3 nucleotides: TGTGCCAGCAGTACCCGGACAGGACCGGGGTATGGCTACACCTTC. Translating gives CASSTRTGPGYGYTF.

This clone appeared a few times. The chain employs TRBV6-1 and TRBJ2-5, with D possibly matching TRBD1 (6 bases). Trimming removed 4 bases from V and 1 base from J, with 16 bases in between. The CDR3 totals 16 residues. Germline V lookup: CDR1 MNHNS, CDR2 SASEGT. CDR3 region: CASSGTTGSPQETQYF. DNA for the CDR3: TGTGCCAGCAGTGGGACCACAGGGTCACCCCAAGAGACCCAGTACTTC.

J is TRBJ1-5 and V is TRBV28, with unresolved D. The CDR3 totals 15 residues. The V gene's germline CDR1 is MDHEN and CDR2 SYDVKM. V was cut by 3 bases and J by 0 bases, with 9 bases left in between. The CDR3 loop reads CASSFPGVSNQPQHF. In nucleotides, the CDR3 is TGTGCCAGCAGTTTTCCCGGGGTTAGCAATCAGCCCCAGCATTTT. Full variable domain (rest looked up from reference TRBV28 and TRBJ1-5): DVKVTQSSRYLVKRTGEKVFLECVQDMDHENMFWYRQDPGLGLRLIYFSYDVKMKEKGDIPEGYSVSREKKERFSLILESASTNQTSMYLCASSFPGVSNQPQHFGDGTRLSIL.

This chain joins TRBV18 and TRBJ2-5, with TRBD2 matching over 14 bases. This CDR3 has 17 residues. Germline V CDR1 and CDR2: KGHSH, LQKENI. With V trimmed by 3 bases and J by 5 bases, 8 bases remained unmatched. The CDR3 region has the DNA TGTGCCAGCTCACCGGGACTAGCGGGAGTAACACCTGAGACCCAGTACTTC. This translates into CASSPGLAGVTPETQYF.